These T cell receptor beta chains were read from a single sample in a study of cytomegalovirus exposure and HLA in healthy donors. Only in-frame clones appear in the TCRdb table, and some are missing; sequencing was by immunoSEQ multiplex PCR. The sample comprises some 180,000 clones, about 9% of which are singletons, and 1% to 1.5% rests with the top ten. The specimen was PBMCs. These receptors came from a woman in her 30s in good health and CMV-seropositive. CDR3s include the opening cysteine and the closing phenylalanine or tryptophan. The order of the fields is J gene, V gene, D gene, clone size, CDR3 protein, CDR3 DNA. The D gene is left open where the match is weak. Where a row states a size, it is once, few, many or the class of an expanded clone; other rows omit it.

TRBJ2-5 | TRBV5-1 | NA | few | CASSNGQPEETQYF | TGCGCCAGCAGTAACGGACAACCTGAAGAGACCCAGTACTTC
TRBJ2-3 | TRBV7-9 | NA | NA | CASSPRQSTDTQYF | TGTGCCAGCAGCCCCCGACAGAGCACAGATACGCAGTATTTT
TRBJ2-5 | TRBV6-6 | NA | few | CASSPAQYF | TGTGCCAGCAGTCCAGCCCAGTACTTC
TRBJ2-7 | TRBV29-1 | TRBD1 | NA | CSVRRTGGYEQYF | TGCAGCGTTCGAAGGACAGGGGGTTACGAGCAGTACTTC
TRBJ1-2 | TRBV9 | TRBD1 | NA | CASSVADRVMGYTF | TGTGCCAGCAGCGTGGCGGACAGGGTAATGGGCTACACCTTC
TRBJ2-2 | TRBV5-1 | TRBD1 | few | CASSLGPGTGDTGELFF | TGCGCCAGCAGCTTGGGTCCCGGGACAGGGGACACCGGGGAGCTGTTTTTT
TRBJ1-1 | TRBV6-6 | NA | NA | CATSPGGDTEAFF | TGTGCCACCTCGCCGGGGGGGGACACTGAAGCTTTCTTT
TRBJ2-1 | TRBV5-1 | NA | few | CASSLLLAHGDEQFF | TGCGCCAGCAGCTTGCTGCTAGCTCATGGGGATGAGCAGTTCTTC
TRBJ1-1 | TRBV19 | NA | NA | CASSMSGNTEAFF | TGTGCCAGTAGTATGAGCGGGAACACTGAAGCTTTCTTT
TRBJ2-7 | TRBV6-6 | TRBD1 | few | CASSLGQPFPYEQYF | TGTGCCAGCAGCCTGGGACAGCCTTTTCCCTACGAGCAGTACTTC
TRBJ2-2 | TRBV5-4 | NA | NA | CASTRRGTVPNTGELFF | TGTGCCAGCACCCGCCGGGGTACAGTGCCGAACACCGGGGAGCTGTTTTTT
TRBJ2-3 | TRBV5-4 | TRBD1 | NA | CASSPTGGNTDTQYF | TGTGCCAGCAGCCCTACAGGGGGGAACACAGATACGCAGTATTTT
TRBJ2-2 | TRBV18 | TRBD2 | NA | CASSPRGLAGRTGELFF | TGTGCCAGCTCACCACGAGGACTAGCGGGACGGACCGGGGAGCTGTTTTTT
TRBJ1-5 | TRBV6-4 | NA | few | CASKRTLSNQPQHF | TGTGCCAGCAAAAGGACACTTAGCAATCAGCCCCAGCATTTT
TRBJ2-5 | TRBV10-3 | NA | few | CAISASKRTGETQYF | TGTGCCATCAGTGCCTCCAAGAGGACTGGAGAGACCCAGTACTTC
TRBJ1-3 | TRBV7-9 | TRBD1 | few | CASSPRRTGKDTIYF | TGTGCCAGCAGCCCGCGAAGGACAGGGAAGGACACCATATATTTT
TRBJ2-7 | TRBV5-1 | NA | few | CASSLAAKEQYF | TGCGCCAGCAGCTTGGCCGCGAAAGAGCAGTACTTC
TRBJ2-7 | TRBV6-1 | NA | few | CASTPSYEQYF | TGTGCCAGCACTCCCAGCTACGAGCAGTACTTC
TRBJ2-2 | TRBV5-6 | NA | NA | CASSQPLGFLGDTGELFF | TGTGCCAGCAGCCAACCTCTTGGATTCCTCGGGGACACCGGGGAGCTGTTTTTT
TRBJ2-7 | TRBV7-2 | TRBD2 | NA | CASSLAPGGGINEQYF | TGTGCCAGCAGCTTAGCGCCCGGGGGGGGGATAAACGAGCAGTACTTC
TRBJ1-2 | TRBV5-5 | NA | NA | CASSLQVAYGYTF | TGTGCCAGCAGCTTGCAAGTGGCATATGGCTACACCTTC
TRBJ2-1 | TRBV4-1 | TRBD2 | NA | CASSQDTLAGEAYNEQFF | TGCGCCAGCAGCCAAGACACCCTAGCGGGAGAAGCCTACAATGAGCAGTTCTTC